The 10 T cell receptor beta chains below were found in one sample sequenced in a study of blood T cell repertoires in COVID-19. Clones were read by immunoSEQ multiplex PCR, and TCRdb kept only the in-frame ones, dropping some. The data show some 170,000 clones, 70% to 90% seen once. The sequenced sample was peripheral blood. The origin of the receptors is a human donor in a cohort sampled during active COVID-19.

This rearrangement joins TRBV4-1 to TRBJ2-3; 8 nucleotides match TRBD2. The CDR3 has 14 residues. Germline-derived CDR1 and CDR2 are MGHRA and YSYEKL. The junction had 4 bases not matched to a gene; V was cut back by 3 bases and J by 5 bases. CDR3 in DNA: TGCGCCAGCAGCCACCCGGGGGGGAGAGATACGCAGTATTTT. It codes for CASSHPGGRDTQYF.

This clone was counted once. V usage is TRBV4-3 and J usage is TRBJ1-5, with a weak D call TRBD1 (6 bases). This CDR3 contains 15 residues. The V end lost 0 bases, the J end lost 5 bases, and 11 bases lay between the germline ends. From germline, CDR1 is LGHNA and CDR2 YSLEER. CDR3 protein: CASSQDATGYQPQHF. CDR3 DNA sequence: TGCGCCAGCAGCCAAGATGCAACAGGGTATCAGCCCCAGCATTTT.

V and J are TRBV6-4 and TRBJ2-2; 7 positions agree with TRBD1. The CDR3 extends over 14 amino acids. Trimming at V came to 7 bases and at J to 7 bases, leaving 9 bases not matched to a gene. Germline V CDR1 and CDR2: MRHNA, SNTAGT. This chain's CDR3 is CASKRDRANGELFF. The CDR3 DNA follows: TGTGCCAGCAAGAGAGACAGGGCTAACGGGGAGCTGTTTTTT.

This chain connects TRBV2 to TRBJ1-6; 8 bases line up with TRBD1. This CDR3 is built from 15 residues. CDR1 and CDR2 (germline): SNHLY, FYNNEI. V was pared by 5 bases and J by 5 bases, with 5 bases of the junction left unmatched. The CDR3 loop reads CASSRQGLDNSPLHF. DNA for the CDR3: TGTGCCAGCAGTCGACAGGGGTTGGATAATTCACCCCTCCACTTT.

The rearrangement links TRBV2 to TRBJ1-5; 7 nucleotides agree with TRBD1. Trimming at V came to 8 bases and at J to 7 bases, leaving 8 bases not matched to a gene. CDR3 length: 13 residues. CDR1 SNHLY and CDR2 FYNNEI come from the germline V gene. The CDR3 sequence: CASLRDSRQPQHF. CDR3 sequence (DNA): TGTGCCAGCCTCCGGGACAGTCGGCAGCCCCAGCATTTT.

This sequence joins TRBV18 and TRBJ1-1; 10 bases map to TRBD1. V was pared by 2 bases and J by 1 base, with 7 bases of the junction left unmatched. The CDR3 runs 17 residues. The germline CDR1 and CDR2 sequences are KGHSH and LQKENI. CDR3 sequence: CASSPLGTGAENTEAFF. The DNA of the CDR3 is TGTGCCAGCTCACCATTGGGGACAGGGGCTGAGAACACTGAAGCTTTCTTT.

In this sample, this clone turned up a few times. In DNA, the CDR3 is TGCGCCAGCAGCTTCGCAGCGGGAGGGCCCCACGAGCAGTACTTC. It is translated as CASSFAAGGPHEQYF. The gene calls are TRBV5-1 and TRBJ2-7; 10 positions agree with TRBD2. This CDR3 has 15 residues. Germline CDR1 SGHRS, CDR2 YFSETQ. V lost 2 bases to trimming and J lost 5 bases; unmatched junction nucleotides: 7.

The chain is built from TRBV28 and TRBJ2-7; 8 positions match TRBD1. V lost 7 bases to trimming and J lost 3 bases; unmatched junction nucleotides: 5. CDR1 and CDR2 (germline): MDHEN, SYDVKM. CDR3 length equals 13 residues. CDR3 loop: CASNGQGGYEQYF. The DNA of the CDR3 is TGTGCCAGCAACGGACAGGGAGGCTACGAGCAGTACTTC.

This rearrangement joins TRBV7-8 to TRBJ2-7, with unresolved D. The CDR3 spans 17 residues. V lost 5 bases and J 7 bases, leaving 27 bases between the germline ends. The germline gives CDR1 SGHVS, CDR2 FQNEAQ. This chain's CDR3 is CASSPELTRRSFGEQYF. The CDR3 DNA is TGTGCCAGCAGCCCCGAACTCACTCGGAGATCCTTTGGGGAGCAGTACTTC.

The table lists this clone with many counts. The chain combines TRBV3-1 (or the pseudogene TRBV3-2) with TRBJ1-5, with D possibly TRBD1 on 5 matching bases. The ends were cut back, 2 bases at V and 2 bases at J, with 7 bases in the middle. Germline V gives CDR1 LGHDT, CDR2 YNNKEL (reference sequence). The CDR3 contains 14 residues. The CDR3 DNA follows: TGTGCCAGCAGCCAATGGGGGGGCAATCAGCCCCAGCATTTT. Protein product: CASSQWGGNQPQHF.